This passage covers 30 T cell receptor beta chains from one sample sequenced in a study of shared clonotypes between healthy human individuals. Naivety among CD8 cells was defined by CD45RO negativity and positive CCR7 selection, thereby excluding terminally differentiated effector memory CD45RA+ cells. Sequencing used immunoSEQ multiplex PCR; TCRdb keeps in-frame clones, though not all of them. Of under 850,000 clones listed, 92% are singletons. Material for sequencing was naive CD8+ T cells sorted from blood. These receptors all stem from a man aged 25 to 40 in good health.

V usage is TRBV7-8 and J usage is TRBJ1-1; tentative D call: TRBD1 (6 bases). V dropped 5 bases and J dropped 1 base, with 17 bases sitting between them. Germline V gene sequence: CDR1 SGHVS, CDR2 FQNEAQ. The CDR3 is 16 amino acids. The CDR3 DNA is TGTGCCAGCAGCCCACAATTAGGGGGGAAGAACACTGAAGCTTTCTTT. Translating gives CASSPQLGGKNTEAFF.

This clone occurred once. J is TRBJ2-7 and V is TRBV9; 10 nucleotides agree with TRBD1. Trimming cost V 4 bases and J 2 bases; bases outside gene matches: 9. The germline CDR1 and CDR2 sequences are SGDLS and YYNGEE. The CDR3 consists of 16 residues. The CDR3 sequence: CASSIGGTGVPYEQYF. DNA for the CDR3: TGTGCCAGCAGCATAGGAGGGACAGGGGTCCCCTACGAGCAGTACTTC.

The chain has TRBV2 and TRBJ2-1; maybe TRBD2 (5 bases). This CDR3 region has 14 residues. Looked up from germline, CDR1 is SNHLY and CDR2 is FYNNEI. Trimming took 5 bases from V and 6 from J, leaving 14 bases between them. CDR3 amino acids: CASSYAGNSNEQFF. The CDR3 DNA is TGTGCCAGCAGTTACGCCGGGAACTCCAATGAGCAGTTCTTC.

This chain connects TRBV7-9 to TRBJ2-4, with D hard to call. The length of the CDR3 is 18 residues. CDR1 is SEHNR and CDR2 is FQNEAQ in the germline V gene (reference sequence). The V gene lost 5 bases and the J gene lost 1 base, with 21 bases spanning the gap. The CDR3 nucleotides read TGTGCCAGCAGCCCAGCCCCGGGCTCCCGATCGGCCAAAAACATTCAGTACTTC. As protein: CASSPAPGSRSAKNIQYF.

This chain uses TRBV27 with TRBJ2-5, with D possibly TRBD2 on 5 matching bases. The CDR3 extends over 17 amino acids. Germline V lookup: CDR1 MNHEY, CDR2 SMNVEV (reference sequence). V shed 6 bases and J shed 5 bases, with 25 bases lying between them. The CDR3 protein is CASSPPEASISWETQYF. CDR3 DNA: TGTGCCAGCAGCCCGCCCGAGGCTAGCATCTCATGGGAGACCCAGTACTTC.

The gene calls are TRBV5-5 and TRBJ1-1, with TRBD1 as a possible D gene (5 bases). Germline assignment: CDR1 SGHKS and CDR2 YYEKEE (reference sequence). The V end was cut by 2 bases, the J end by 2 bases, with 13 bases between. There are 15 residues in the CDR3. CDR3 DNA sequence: TGTGCCAGCAGCTTAGGGGATCCTTATAACACTGAAGCTTTCTTT. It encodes CASSLGDPYNTEAFF.

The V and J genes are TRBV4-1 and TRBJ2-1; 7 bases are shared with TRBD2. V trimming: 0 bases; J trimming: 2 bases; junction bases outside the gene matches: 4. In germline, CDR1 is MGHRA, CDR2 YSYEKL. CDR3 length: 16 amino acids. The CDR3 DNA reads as TGCGCCAGCAGCCAAGAGGGACGGGAGGCCTACAATGAGCAGTTCTTC. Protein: CASSQEGREAYNEQFF.

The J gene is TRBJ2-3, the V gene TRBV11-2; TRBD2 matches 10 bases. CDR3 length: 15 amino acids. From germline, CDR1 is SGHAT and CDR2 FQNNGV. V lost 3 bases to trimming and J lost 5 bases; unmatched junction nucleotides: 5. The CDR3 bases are TGTGCCAGCAGCTTCCTAGCGGGAGCTGGAGATACGCAGTATTTT. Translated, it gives CASSFLAGAGDTQYF.

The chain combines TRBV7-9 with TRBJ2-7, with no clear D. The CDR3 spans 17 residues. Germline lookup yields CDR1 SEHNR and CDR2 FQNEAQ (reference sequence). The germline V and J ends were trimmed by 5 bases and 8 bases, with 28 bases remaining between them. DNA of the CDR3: TGTGCCAGCAGCCCCTCGTCCGCCAACTCCGATGTTATGCAGCAGTACTTC. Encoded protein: CASSPSSANSDVMQQYF.

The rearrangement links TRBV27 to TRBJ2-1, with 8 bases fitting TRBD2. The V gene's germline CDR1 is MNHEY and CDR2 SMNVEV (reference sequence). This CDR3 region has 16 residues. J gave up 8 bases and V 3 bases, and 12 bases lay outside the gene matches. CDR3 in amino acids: CASSFTLPGGGYEQFF. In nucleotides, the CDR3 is TGTGCCAGCAGTTTCACCTTACCGGGAGGGGGATATGAGCAGTTCTTC.

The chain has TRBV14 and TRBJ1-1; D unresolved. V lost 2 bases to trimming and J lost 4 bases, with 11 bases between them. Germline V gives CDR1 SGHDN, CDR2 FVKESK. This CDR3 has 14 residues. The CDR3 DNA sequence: TGTGCCAGCAGCCAATTCGGGAGCCCCACTGAAGCTTTCTTT. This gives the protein CASSQFGSPTEAFF.

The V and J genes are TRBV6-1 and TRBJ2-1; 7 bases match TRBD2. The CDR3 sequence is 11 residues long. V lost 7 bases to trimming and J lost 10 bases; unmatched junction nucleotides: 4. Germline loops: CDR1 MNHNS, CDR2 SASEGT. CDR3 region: CASIAGVEQFF. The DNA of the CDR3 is TGTGCCAGCATCGCGGGGGTAGAGCAGTTCTTC.

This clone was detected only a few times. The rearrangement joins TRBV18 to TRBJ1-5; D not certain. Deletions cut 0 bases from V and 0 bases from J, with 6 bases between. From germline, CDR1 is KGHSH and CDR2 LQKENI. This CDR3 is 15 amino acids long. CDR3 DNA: TGTGCCAGCTCACCACCAGGGTTTAGCAATCAGCCCCAGCATTTT. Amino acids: CASSPPGFSNQPQHF.

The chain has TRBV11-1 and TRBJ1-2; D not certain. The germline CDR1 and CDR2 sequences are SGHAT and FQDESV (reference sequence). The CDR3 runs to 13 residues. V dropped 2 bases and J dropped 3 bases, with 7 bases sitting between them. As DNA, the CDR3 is TGTGCCAGCAGCTTATACGGTGACTATGGCTACACCTTC. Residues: CASSLYGDYGYTF.

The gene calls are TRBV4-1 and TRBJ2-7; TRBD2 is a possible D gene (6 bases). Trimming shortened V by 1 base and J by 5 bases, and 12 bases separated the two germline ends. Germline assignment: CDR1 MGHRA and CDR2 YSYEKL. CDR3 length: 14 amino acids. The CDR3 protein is CASSQGRGFHEQYF. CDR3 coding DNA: TGCGCCAGCAGCCAAGGGCGGGGTTTCCACGAGCAGTACTTC.

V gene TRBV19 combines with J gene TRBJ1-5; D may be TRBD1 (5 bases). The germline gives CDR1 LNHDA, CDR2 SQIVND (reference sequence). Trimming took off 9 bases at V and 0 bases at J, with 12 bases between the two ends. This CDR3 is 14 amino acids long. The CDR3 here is CASQRGYSNQPQHF. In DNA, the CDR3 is TGTGCCAGCCAAAGGGGATATAGCAATCAGCCCCAGCATTTT.

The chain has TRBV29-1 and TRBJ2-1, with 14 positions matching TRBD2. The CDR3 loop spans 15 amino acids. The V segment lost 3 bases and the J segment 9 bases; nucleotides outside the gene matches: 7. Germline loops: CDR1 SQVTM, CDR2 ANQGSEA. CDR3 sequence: CSVDGTSGSPSEQFF. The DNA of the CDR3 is TGCAGCGTTGACGGGACTAGCGGGAGTCCCAGTGAGCAGTTCTTC.

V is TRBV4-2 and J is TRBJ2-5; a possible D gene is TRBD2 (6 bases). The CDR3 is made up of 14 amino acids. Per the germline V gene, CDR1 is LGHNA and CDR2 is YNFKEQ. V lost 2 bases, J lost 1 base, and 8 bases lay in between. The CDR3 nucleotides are TGTGCCAGCAGCCAAATGGGGGGCCAAGAGACCCAGTACTTC. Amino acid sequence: CASSQMGGQETQYF.

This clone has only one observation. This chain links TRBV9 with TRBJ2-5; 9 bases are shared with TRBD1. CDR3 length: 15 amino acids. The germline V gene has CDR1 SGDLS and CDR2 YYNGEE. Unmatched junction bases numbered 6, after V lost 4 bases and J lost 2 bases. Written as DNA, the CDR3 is TGTGCCAGCAGCCTACTACAGGGGGCACAAGAGACCCAGTACTTC. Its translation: CASSLLQGAQETQYF.

CDR3 DNA sequence: TGTGCCAGCAGCGTATGGGACCGTGCCTACGAGCAGTACTTC. Amino acid sequence: CASSVWDRAYEQYF. This chain uses TRBV5-4 with TRBJ2-7; D may be TRBD1 or TRBD2 (5 bases each). V was clipped by 4 bases and J by 2 bases, with 13 bases between them. The CDR3 runs to 14 residues. CDR1 and CDR2 from the germline V gene are SGHNT and YYREEE (reference sequence).

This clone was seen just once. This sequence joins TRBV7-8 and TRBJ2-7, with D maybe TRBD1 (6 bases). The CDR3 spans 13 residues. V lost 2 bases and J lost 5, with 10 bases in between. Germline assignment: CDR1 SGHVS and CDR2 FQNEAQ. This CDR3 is CASSLQGRNEQYF. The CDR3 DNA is TGTGCCAGCAGCTTACAGGGGAGAAACGAGCAGTACTTC.

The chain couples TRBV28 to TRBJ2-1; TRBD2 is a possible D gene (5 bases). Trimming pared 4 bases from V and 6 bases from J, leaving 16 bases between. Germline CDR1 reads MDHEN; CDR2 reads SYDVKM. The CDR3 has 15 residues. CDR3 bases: TGTGCCAGCAGTTCCACTTCGGCTAGCCTCAATGAGCAGTTCTTC. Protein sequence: CASSSTSASLNEQFF.

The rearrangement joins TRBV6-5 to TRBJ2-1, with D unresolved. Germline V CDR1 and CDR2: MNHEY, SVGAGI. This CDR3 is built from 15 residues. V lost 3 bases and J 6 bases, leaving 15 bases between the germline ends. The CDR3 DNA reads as TGTGCCAGCAGTTATACGGTGACTTCGGGCAATGAGCAGTTCTTC. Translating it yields CASSYTVTSGNEQFF.

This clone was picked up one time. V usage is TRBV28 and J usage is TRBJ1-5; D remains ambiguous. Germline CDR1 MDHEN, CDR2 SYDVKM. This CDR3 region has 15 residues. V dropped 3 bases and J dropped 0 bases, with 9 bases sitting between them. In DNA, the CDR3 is TGTGCCAGCAGTTTTTACAGCTATAGCAATCAGCCCCAGCATTTT. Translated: CASSFYSYSNQPQHF.

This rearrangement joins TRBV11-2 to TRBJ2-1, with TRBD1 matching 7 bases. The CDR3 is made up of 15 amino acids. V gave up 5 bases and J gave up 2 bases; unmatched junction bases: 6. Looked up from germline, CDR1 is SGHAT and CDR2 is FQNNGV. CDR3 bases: TGTGCCAGCAGCGTCCGGGACAGAACCTACAATGAGCAGTTCTTC. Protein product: CASSVRDRTYNEQFF. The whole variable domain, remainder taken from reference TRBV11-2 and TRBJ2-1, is EAGVAQSPRYKIIEKRQSVAFWCNPISGHATLYWYQQILGQGPKLLIQFQNNGVVDDSQLPKDRFSAERLKGVDSTLKIQPAKLEDSAVYLCASSVRDRTYNEQFFGPGTRLTVL.

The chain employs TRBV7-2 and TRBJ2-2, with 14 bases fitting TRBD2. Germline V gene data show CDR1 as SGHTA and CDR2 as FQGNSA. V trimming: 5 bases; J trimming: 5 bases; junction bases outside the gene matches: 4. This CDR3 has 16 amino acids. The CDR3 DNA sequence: TGTGCCAGCAGCGTGGGACTAGCGGGAGTTACCGGGGAGCTGTTTTTT. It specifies CASSVGLAGVTGELFF.

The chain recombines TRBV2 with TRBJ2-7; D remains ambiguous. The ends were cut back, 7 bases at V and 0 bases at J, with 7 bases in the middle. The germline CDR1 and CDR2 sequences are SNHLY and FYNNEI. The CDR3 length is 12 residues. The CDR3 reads CASIKYSYEQYF. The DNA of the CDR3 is TGTGCCAGCATAAAATACTCCTACGAGCAGTACTTC.

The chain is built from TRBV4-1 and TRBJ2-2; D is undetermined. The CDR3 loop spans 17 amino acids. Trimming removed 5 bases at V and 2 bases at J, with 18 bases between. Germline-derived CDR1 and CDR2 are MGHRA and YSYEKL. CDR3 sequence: CASSAGPSRVNTGELFF. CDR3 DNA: TGCGCCAGCAGCGCCGGACCGAGCCGGGTAAACACCGGGGAGCTGTTTTTT.

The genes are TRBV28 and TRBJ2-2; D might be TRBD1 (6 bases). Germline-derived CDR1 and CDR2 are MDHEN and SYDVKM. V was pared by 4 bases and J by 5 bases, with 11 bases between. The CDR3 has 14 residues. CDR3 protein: CASSWGQITGELFF. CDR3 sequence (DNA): TGTGCCAGCAGTTGGGGGCAGATAACCGGGGAGCTGTTTTTT.

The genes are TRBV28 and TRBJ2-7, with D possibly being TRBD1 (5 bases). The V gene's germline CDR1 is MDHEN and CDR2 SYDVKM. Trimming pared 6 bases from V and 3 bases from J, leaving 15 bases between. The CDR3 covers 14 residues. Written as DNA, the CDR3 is TGTGCCAGCAGCCGAGCGACAGTGGGCTACGAGCAGTACTTC. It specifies CASSRATVGYEQYF.